This TCR beta chain was identified in a study of blood T cell repertoires in COVID-19. Profiling relied on immunoSEQ multiplex PCR, and the TCRdb table lists in-frame clones only, not all of them. The table records some 150,000 clones, 65% to 85% of them present only once. The germline CDR1 and CDR2 sequences are MNHEY and SVGEGT. V gave up 2 bases and J gave up 1 base; unmatched junction bases: 10. This CDR3 contains 19 residues. The cohort comprised adults aged 18 to 89 years residing in under 25 US areas. Participants had their cohort set by participant-reported clinical history. This chain uses TRBV6-2 or TRBV6-3 with TRBJ2-6, with 8 bases fitting TRBD1. Input material: PBMCs or T cells enriched from blood (not recorded which). This clonotype originated in a woman between 50 and 59 years old in a cohort exposed to, infected with or recovered from COVID-19 (not recorded which). DNA for the CDR3: TGTGCCAGCAGTTACCCAAAGGACAGGGTTATATCTGGGGCCAACGTCCTGACTTTC. It specifies CASSYPKDRVISGANVLTF.